The TCR beta chain under discussion was sequenced for a study of T cell responses to AZD1222 COVID-19 vaccine. General study points: Donors in the cohort were predominantly white British and more often female, and clonal diversity was possibly underestimated. With two AZD1222 doses given, Spike-specific TCR breadth and depth both rose. At 160-218 and 743-854, vaccine-associated CD4 TCRs were dominant, and they spanned spike. In all cases, repertoires were sampled only after the peak T cell response.

On this clone: Its antigen is as yet unknown.

This table comes from immunoSEQ multiplex PCR, and its TCRdb copy is limited to in-frame clones, with some not included. Reported are about 140,000 clones; the ten largest clones contain 2% to 2.5%. Germline loops: CDR1 SGHRS, CDR2 YFSETQ. V gave up 3 bases and J gave up 4 bases, with 9 bases separating them. This CDR3 has 13 residues. The origin of this receptor is an adult in good health. Sequencing was carried out using peripheral blood. The chain carries TRBV5-1 and TRBJ2-3; D gene uncertain. This CDR3 is CASSSLLADTQYF. The CDR3 bases are TGCGCCAGCAGCTCACTATTGGCAGATACGCAGTATTTT.